These T cell receptor beta chains were read from a single sample in a study of blood T cell repertoires in COVID-19. Here immunoSEQ multiplex PCR was the method, and the copy in TCRdb shows in-frame clones only, minus some. This table holds approximately 87,000 clones, more than 80% found once. Sequenced material: peripheral blood. Source of these receptors: a woman of 80 years or more with acute or convalescent COVID-19. Both conserved end residues are part of each CDR3. A D gene is named only where the DNA matches it firmly. Rows give clone size only sometimes, using once, few, many, or a class for an expanded clone.

j_call,clone_size,d_call,v_call,cdr3_nt,cdr3_aa
TRBJ1-6,.,.,TRBV6-5,TGTGCCAGCAGTTACTCGGCAGGGGAATCACCCCTCCACTTT,CASSYSAGESPLHF
TRBJ1-1,.,.,TRBV12-3/TRBV12-4,TGTGCCAGCAGTATCTGGAGCACTGAAGCTTTCTTT,CASSIWSTEAFF
TRBJ1-1,.,.,TRBV12-3/TRBV12-4,TGTGCCAGCAGTCGACACATCCCTGAAGCTTTCTTT,CASSRHIPEAFF
TRBJ2-7,.,.,TRBV11-3,TGTGCCAGCAGCTCATCCCACGGGGTTACCTACGAGCAGTACTTC,CASSSSHGVTYEQYF
TRBJ2-1,few,TRBD1,TRBV14,TGTGCCAGCAGCCACGTATTCAGGACAGGGGGCAATGAGCAGTTCTTC,CASSHVFRTGGNEQFF
TRBJ2-1,.,TRBD1,TRBV19,TGTGCCAGTAGTCCGGGACAGGGGTTTCCCTACAATGAGCAGTTCTTC,CASSPGQGFPYNEQFF
TRBJ2-1,.,TRBD2,TRBV9,TGTGCCAGCAGCAGCCTAGCGGGGGGGCCCTACAATGAGCAGTTCTTC,CASSSLAGGPYNEQFF
TRBJ1-2,few,.,TRBV19,TGTGCCAGTAGTACTACAGGGTCAGGCCTTAACTATGGCTACACCTTC,CASSTTGSGLNYGYTF
TRBJ1-5,.,TRBD1,TRBV12-5,TGTGCTAGTGGTTTGCAGACAGGGGGTCAGCCCCAGCATTTT,CASGLQTGGQPQHF
TRBJ2-6,.,TRBD1,TRBV5-1,TGCGCCAGCAGCTTGGTCTGGGACAGGGTCGTCTCTGGGGCCAACGTCCTGACTTTC,CASSLVWDRVVSGANVLTF
TRBJ1-4,.,TRBD1,TRBV2,TGTGCCAGCAGTGCCGCCGGGACAGGAATAGGGACCTGGGGAAAACTGTTTTTT,CASSAAGTGIGTWGKLFF
TRBJ1-5,.,TRBD1,TRBV6-2/TRBV6-3,TGTGCCAGCAGTTACATCGGACAGGGAGGGACATATCAGCCCCAGCATTTT,CASSYIGQGGTYQPQHF
TRBJ2-2,few,.,TRBV13,TGTGCCAGCAGTCGAAGTCCCGTCCACGGGAACACCGGGGAGCTGTTTTTT,CASSRSPVHGNTGELFF
TRBJ2-7,.,.,TRBV19,TGTGCCAGTAGTATACCGGGGTACGAGCAGTACTTC,CASSIPGYEQYF
TRBJ1-5,once,.,TRBV19,TGTGCCAGCTTTGACAGTTATAGCAATCAGCCCCAGCATTTT,CASFDSYSNQPQHF
TRBJ2-6,.,TRBD2,TRBV6-2/TRBV6-3,TGTGCCAGCAGTGGGACTAGCGGGGGGGTCTCTGGGGCCAACGTCCTGACTTTC,CASSGTSGGVSGANVLTF
TRBJ2-7,.,.,TRBV28,TGTGCCAGCAGTTTGCGGGACTTAGCCCGAGGCGAGCAGTACTTC,CASSLRDLARGEQYF
TRBJ1-1,.,.,TRBV7-9,TGTGCCAGCAGCGTAGCAGCGAACACTGAAGCTTTCTTT,CASSVAANTEAFF
TRBJ1-1,.,TRBD1,TRBV2,TGTGCCTCCCGACAGGGTGGGAACACTGAAGCTTTCTTT,CASRQGGNTEAFF
TRBJ1-5,few,TRBD1,TRBV15,TGTGCCACCAGCAACCGGGACAGGGGGAACAATCAGCCCCAGCATTTT,CATSNRDRGNNQPQHF
TRBJ1-2,.,TRBD1,TRBV5-6,TGTGCCAGCAGCGTCGGACAGGGATATGGCTACACCTTC,CASSVGQGYGYTF
TRBJ1-2,.,.,TRBV5-1,TGCGCCAGCAGCCCAGGACAACCCTATGGCTACACCTTC,CASSPGQPYGYTF
TRBJ1-5,.,.,TRBV24-1,TGTGCCACCAGTGCCCACCTTTGGACAGCATATAGCAATCAGCCCCAGCATTTT,CATSAHLWTAYSNQPQHF
TRBJ2-3,few,.,TRBV19,TGTGCCAGTATTGGGGGGGCCCTCACAGATACGCAGTATTTT,CASIGGALTDTQYF
TRBJ2-3,.,TRBD2,TRBV6-5,TGTGCCAGCAGTTACGGATGGGGGGGAGGTAGAGATACGCAGTATTTT,CASSYGWGGGRDTQYF
TRBJ1-6,.,TRBD1,TRBV6-5,TGTGCCAGCAGCGCGAGTGGGACAGCTAATTCACCCCTCCACTTT,CASSASGTANSPLHF
TRBJ1-1,.,.,TRBV11-2,TGTGCCAGCAGCTTACCCCGAGGACAGGAAGCTTTCTTT,CASSLPRGQEAFF
TRBJ1-6,once,.,TRBV30,TGTGCCTGGAGTGTACAAGGAGGGGCTGTACCTAATTCACCCCTCCACTTT,CAWSVQGGAVPNSPLHF
TRBJ2-6,.,.,TRBV28,TGTGCCAGCAGACCAGGGAGGCGCTCTGGGGCCAACGTCCTGACTTTC,CASRPGRRSGANVLTF
TRBJ1-2,.,TRBD1,TRBV6-4,TGTGCCAGCAGTGACTCGACAGGGGACTATGGCTACACCTTC,CASSDSTGDYGYTF
TRBJ1-5,.,TRBD1,TRBV2,TGTGCCAGCAGTGCCGGGACAGGCCGGAATCAGCCCCAGCATTTT,CASSAGTGRNQPQHF
TRBJ1-1,.,.,TRBV11-3,TGTGCCAGCAGCTTTCAGGGGAAGAACACTGAAGCTTTCTTT,CASSFQGKNTEAFF
TRBJ2-2,.,TRBD1,TRBV5-4,TGTGCCAGCAGCTTTGGACAGGCAAACACCGGGGAGCTGTTTTTT,CASSFGQANTGELFF
TRBJ1-1,.,TRBD1,TRBV4-1,TGCGCCAGCAGCCATAGAGGTCGGGGACAGATGAACACTGAAGCTTTCTTT,CASSHRGRGQMNTEAFF
TRBJ1-2,.,TRBD1,TRBV7-9,TGTGCCAGCAGCACCCGGACAGGGCTTCTGGGTGGCTACACCTTC,CASSTRTGLLGGYTF
TRBJ1-2,.,.,TRBV19,TGTGGGATTTCGGAGGGGAGGAACTATGGCTACACCTTC,CGISEGRNYGYTF
TRBJ1-2,.,TRBD1,TRBV5-4,TGTGCCAGCAGCTTAGATCTAGGGACAGGGGGCGGCTACACCTTC,CASSLDLGTGGGYTF
TRBJ2-5,.,TRBD2,TRBV6-1,TGTGCCAGCAGTGAAGTAACTAGCGGTCGTGAGACCCAGTACTTC,CASSEVTSGRETQYF
TRBJ1-6,few,.,TRBV19,TGTGCCAGTACCAGGGAGGGGTCCTATAATTCACCCCTCCACTTT,CASTREGSYNSPLHF
TRBJ2-7,.,.,TRBV10-3,TGTGCCATCAAGAAGACAGGCGCTAGCTCCTACGAGCAGTACTTC,CAIKKTGASSYEQYF
TRBJ1-5,once,TRBD1,TRBV11-2,TGTGCCAGCAGCTCAGGACAGGTTAATCAGCCCCAGCATTTT,CASSSGQVNQPQHF
TRBJ1-4,once,.,TRBV9,TGTGCCAGCAGCCCGGGGGGCAGGGGTTATGAAAAACTGTTTTTT,CASSPGGRGYEKLFF
TRBJ2-7,.,TRBD2,TRBV11-3,TGTGCCAGCAGCTCCTCAAGCGGGGTCCCCTACGAGCAGTACTTC,CASSSSSGVPYEQYF
TRBJ2-1,.,TRBD1,TRBV2,TGTGCCAGCAGCCGGGACAGGGGCAGGAATGAGCAGTTCTTC,CASSRDRGRNEQFF
TRBJ1-4,once,.,TRBV9,TGTGCCAGCAGCGAGGGACTTCTGAATGAAAAACTGTTTTTT,CASSEGLLNEKLFF
TRBJ1-1,.,TRBD1,TRBV7-9,TGTGCCAGCAGCGCACTTACAGGGGAAACTGAAGCTTTCTTT,CASSALTGETEAFF
TRBJ2-7,few,TRBD1,TRBV19,TGTGCCAGTAGTCCGCGACAGGGCGAGCAGTACTTC,CASSPRQGEQYF
TRBJ1-2,.,TRBD1,TRBV2,TGTGCCAGCAGTGGTGGGACAGGGGATGGCTACACCTTC,CASSGGTGDGYTF
TRBJ1-1,.,.,TRBV5-1,TGCGCCAGCAGCTTGGACCAGGGGCCGAACACTGAAGCTTTCTTT,CASSLDQGPNTEAFF
TRBJ1-6,.,.,TRBV7-2,TGTGCCAGCAGCCCCCGGATGGGGGGAAGCAATTCACCCCTCCACTTT,CASSPRMGGSNSPLHF
TRBJ1-2,few,.,TRBV6-2/TRBV6-3,TGTGCCAGCAGTCCCCAGGTCTATGGCTACACCTTC,CASSPQVYGYTF
TRBJ2-5,once,TRBD2,TRBV19,TGTGCCAGTAGGTCGGGACTAGCAGAGACCCAGTACTTC,CASRSGLAETQYF
TRBJ1-4,.,.,TRBV7-9,TGTGCCAGCAGCTCCCGTGGTGGACAGCAGAAACTGTTTTTT,CASSSRGGQQKLFF
TRBJ1-1,.,TRBD1,TRBV6-2/TRBV6-3,TGTGCCAGCAGTTACAGGGGGCGCGGTGTTTCTGAAGCTTTCTTT,CASSYRGRGVSEAFF
TRBJ2-3,.,.,TRBV27,TGTGCCAGCAGTTTCGGGGATAGGAGCACAGATACGCAGTATTTT,CASSFGDRSTDTQYF